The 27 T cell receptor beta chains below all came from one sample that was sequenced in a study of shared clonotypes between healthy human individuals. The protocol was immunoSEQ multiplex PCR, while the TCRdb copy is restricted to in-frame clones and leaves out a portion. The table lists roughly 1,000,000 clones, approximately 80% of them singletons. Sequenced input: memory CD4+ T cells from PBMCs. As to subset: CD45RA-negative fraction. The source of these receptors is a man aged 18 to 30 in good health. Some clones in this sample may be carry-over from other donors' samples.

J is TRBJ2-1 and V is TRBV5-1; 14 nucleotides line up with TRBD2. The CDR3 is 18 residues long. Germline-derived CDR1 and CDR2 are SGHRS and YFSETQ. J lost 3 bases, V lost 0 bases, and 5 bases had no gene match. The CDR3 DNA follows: TGCGCCAGCAGCTTGGGGACTAGCGGGAGGACCTTCTACAATGAGCAGTTCTTC. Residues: CASSLGTSGRTFYNEQFF.

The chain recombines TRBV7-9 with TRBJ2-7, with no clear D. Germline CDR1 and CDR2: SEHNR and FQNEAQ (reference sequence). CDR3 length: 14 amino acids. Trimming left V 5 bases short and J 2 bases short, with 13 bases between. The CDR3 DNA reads TGTGCCAGCAGCCCTTTCGTGGGCCCCTACGAGCAGTACTTC. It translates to CASSPFVGPYEQYF.

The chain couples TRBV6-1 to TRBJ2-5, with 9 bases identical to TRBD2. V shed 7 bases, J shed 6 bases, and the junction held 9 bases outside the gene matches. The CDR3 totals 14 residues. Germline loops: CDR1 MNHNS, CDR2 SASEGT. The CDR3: CASISGRTIKTQYF. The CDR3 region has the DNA TGTGCCAGCATTAGCGGGAGAACGATAAAGACCCAGTACTTC.

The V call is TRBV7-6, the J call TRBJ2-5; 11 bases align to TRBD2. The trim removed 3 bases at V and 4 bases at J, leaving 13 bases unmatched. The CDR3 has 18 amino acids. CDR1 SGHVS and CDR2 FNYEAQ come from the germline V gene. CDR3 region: CASSFGVLAGGRGETQYF. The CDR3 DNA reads TGTGCCAGCAGCTTTGGGGTCCTAGCGGGAGGTAGAGGAGAGACCCAGTACTTC.

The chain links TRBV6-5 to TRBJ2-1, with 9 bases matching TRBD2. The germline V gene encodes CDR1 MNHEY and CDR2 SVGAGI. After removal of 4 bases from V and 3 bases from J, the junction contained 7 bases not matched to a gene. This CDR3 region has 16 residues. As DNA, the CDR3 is TGTGCCAGCAGTTTGACGGGACTAGCTGACTACAATGAGCAGTTCTTC. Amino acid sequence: CASSLTGLADYNEQFF.

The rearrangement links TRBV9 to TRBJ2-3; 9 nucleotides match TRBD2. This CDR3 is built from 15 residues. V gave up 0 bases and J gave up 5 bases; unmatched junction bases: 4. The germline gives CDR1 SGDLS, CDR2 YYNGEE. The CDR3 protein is CASSVAAGGVDTQYF. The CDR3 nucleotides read TGTGCCAGCAGCGTAGCGGCGGGAGGGGTAGATACGCAGTATTTT.

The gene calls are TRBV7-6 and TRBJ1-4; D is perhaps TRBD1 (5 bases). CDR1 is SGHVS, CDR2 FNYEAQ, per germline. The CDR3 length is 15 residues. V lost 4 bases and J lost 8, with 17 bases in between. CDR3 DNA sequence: TGTGCCAGCAGCTCGCCGGGGCCGACGGGCGAAAAACTGTTTTTT. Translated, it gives CASSSPGPTGEKLFF.

The CDR3 nucleotides are TGTGCCAGCAGCCGAACCTCGACAGGGGGCGGCTACACCTTC. It specifies CASSRTSTGGGYTF. The V call is TRBV6-5, the J call TRBJ1-2; 10 bases map to TRBD1. The CDR3 is 14 amino acids. Germline lookup yields CDR1 MNHEY and CDR2 SVGAGI. Trimming at V came to 6 bases and at J to 8 bases, leaving 9 bases not matched to a gene.

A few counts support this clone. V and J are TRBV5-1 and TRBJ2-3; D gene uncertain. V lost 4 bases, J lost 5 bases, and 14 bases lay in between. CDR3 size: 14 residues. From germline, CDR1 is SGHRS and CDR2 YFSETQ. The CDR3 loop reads CASSPGPFIDTQYF. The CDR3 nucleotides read TGCGCCAGCAGCCCAGGACCGTTCATAGATACGCAGTATTTT.

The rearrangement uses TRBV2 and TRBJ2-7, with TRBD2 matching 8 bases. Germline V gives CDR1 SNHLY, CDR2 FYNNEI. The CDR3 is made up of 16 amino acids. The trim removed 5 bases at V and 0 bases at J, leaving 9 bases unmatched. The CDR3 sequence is CASSRLAGASSYEQYF. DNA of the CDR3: TGTGCCAGCAGTCGGCTAGCGGGTGCTAGCTCCTACGAGCAGTACTTC.

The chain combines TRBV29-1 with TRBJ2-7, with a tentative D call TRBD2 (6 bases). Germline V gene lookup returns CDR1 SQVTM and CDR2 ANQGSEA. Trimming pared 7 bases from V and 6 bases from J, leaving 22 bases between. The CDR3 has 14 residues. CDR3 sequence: CSAMGLRWGSEQYF. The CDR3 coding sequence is TGCAGCGCGATGGGACTGAGATGGGGCTCCGAGCAGTACTTC.

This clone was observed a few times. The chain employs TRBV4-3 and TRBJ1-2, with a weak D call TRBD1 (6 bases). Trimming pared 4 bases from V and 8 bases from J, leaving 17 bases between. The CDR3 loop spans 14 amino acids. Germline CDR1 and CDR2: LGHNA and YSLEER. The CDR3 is CASSLFSQGGGYTF. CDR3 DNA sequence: TGCGCCAGCAGCCTGTTCTCACAGGGCGGCGGCTACACCTTC.

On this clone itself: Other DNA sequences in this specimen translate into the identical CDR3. This CDR3 is CASSLTGGNTEAFF. DNA of the CDR3: TGTGCCAGCAGCTTGACCGGAGGGAACACTGAAGCTTTCTTT. The chain couples TRBV7-3 to TRBJ1-1; D is ambiguous. The CDR3 runs to 14 residues. The ends were cut back, 3 bases at V and 1 base at J, with 9 bases in the middle. In germline, CDR1 is SGHTA, CDR2 FQGTGA. Combining the CDR3 with reference TRBV7-3 and TRBJ1-1 gives the whole variable domain GAGVSQTPSNKVTEKGKYVELRCDPISGHTALYWYRQSLGQGPEFLIYFQGTGAADDSGLPNDRFFAVRPEGSVSTLKIQRTERGDSAVYLCASSLTGGNTEAFFGQGTRLTVV.

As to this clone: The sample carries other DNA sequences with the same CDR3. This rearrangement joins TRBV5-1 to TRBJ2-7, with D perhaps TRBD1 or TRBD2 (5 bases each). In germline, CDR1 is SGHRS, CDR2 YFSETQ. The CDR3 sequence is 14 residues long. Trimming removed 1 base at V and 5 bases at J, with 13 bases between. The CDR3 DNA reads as TGCGCCAGCAGCTTGTGGGGACCCGGGGACGAGCAGTACTTC. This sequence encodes CASSLWGPGDEQYF.

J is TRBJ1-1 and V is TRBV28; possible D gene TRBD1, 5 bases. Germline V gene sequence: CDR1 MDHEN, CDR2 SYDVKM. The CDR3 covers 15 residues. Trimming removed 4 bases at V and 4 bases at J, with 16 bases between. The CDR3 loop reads CASSSPRGRATEAFF. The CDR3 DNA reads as TGTGCCAGCAGTTCCCCCCGAGGCAGGGCCACTGAAGCTTTCTTT. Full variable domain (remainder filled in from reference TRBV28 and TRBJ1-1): DVKVTQSSRYLVKRTGEKVFLECVQDMDHENMFWYRQDPGLGLRLIYFSYDVKMKEKGDIPEGYSVSREKKERFSLILESASTNQTSMYLCASSSPRGRATEAFFGQGTRLTVV.

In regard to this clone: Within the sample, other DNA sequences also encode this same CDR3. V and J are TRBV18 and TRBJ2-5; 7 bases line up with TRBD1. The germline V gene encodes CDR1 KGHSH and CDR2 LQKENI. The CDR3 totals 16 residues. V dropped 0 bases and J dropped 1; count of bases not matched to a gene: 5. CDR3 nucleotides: TGTGCCAGCTCACCACCATATCGGGACAGCCAAGAGACCCAGTACTTC. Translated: CASSPPYRDSQETQYF.

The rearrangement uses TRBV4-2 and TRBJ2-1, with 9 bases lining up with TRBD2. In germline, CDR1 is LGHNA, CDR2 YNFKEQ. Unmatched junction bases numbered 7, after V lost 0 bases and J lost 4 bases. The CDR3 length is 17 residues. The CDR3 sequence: CASSQEPLAGRYNEQFF. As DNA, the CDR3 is TGTGCCAGCAGCCAAGAGCCCCTAGCGGGAAGATACAATGAGCAGTTCTTC.

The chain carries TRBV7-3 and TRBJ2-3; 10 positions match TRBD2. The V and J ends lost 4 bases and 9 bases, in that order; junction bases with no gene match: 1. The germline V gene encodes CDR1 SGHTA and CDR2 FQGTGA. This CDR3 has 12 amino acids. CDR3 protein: CASSSTSGTQYF. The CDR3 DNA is TGTGCCAGCAGCTCGACTAGCGGGACGCAGTATTTT.

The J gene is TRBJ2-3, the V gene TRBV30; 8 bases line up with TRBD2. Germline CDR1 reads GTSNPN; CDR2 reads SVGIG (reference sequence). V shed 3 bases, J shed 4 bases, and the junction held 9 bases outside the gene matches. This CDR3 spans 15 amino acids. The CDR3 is CAWRKREINPDTQYF. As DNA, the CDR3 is TGTGCCTGGAGGAAGCGGGAGATTAACCCAGATACGCAGTATTTT.

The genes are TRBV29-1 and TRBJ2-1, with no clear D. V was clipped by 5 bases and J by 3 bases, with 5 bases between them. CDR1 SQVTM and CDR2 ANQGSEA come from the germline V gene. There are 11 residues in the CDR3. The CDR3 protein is CSVSVYNEQFF. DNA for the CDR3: TGCAGCGTTTCCGTCTACAATGAGCAGTTCTTC.

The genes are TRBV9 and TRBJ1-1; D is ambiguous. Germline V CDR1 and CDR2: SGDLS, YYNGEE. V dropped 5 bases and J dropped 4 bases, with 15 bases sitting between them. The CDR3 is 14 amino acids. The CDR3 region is CASSTQLEGTEAFF. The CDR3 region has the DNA TGTGCCAGCAGTACACAATTGGAGGGCACTGAAGCTTTCTTT.

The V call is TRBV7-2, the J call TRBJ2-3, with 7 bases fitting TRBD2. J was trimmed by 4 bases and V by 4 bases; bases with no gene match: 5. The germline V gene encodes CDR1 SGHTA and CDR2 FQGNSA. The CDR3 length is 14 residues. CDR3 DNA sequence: TGTGCCAGCAGCTCGGGGCTAGCGGCAGATACGCAGTATTTT. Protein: CASSSGLAADTQYF.

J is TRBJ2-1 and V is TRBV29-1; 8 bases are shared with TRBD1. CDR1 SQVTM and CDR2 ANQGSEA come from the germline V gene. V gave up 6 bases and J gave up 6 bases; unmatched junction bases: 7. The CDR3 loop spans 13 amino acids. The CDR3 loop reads CSVQGAGSNEQFF. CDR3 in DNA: TGCAGCGTCCAGGGGGCAGGGTCCAATGAGCAGTTCTTC.

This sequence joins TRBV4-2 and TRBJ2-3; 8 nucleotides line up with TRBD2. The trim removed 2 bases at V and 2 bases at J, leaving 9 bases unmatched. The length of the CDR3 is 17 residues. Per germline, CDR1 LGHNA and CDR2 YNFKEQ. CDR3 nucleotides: TGTGCCAGCAGCCAAACCTCCCTAGCGGGCCTCACAGATACGCAGTATTTT. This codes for CASSQTSLAGLTDTQYF.

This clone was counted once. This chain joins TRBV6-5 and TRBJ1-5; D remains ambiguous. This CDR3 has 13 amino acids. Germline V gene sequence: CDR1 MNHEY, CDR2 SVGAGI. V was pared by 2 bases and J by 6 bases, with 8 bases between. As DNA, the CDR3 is TGTGCCAGCAGTTACAGGGAGGGTCAGCCCCAGCATTTT. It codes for CASSYREGQPQHF.

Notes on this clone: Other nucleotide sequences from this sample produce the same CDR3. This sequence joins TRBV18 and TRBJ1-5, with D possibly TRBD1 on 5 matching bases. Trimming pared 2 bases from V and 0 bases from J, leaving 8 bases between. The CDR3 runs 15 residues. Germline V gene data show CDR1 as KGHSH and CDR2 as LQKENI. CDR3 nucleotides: TGTGCCAGCTCACCAGGGGGGAATAGCAATCAGCCCCAGCATTTT. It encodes CASSPGGNSNQPQHF.

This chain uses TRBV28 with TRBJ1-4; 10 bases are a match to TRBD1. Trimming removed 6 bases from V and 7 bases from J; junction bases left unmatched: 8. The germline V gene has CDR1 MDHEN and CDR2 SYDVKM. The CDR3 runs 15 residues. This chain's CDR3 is CASRDSTGGFEKLFF. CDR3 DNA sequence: TGTGCCAGCAGGGACTCGACAGGGGGCTTTGAAAAACTGTTTTTT.